This TCR beta chain was sequenced for a study of T cells in Graves' hyperthyroidism and ophthalmopathy. Overall study results and limits: For ophthalmopathy, model prediction preceded onset by a median approximately 6 months. Within blood appeared most thyroid clonotypes that had expanded above 0.001.

Exclusion criteria comprised uncontrolled infection, other autoimmune disease, pregnancy or lactation. The PBMCs were taken from about 9.7 ml of fresh peripheral blood. Amplification of TCR beta CDR3 regions was performed using RNA transcripts as template. The HTBI set primed first-round TCR CDR3 RT-PCR. One entry per CDR3 protein results from TCRdb running MiXCR on the multiplex PCR reads. The table records 490,000 or so distinct CDR3 sequences, roughly 22% of them present only once. For this clonotype: Its antigen is not known.

V lost 0 bases and J lost 4, with 13 bases in between. The CDR3 totals 16 residues. Per germline, CDR1 SGHTA and CDR2 FQGNSA. The source is a woman aged 65 to 85 with Graves' ophthalmopathy. The chain recombines TRBV7-2 with TRBJ1-3, with D tentatively TRBD1 (5 bases). The material sequenced was blood. The DNA of the CDR3 is TGTGCCAGCAGCTTAGCGCCCCAGGGATCCGGAAACACCATATATTTT. This gives the protein CASSLAPQGSGNTIYF.